This T cell receptor beta chain was sequenced for a study of Ad26.COV2.S vaccination and SARS-CoV-2 variants (dated by TCRdb to the early 2020s). With respect to the entire study: Donors in the vaccine arm were drawn from COV1001, a phase I-IIa trial of Ad26.COV2.S in healthy adults that was multicentre, randomized, double-blind and placebo-controlled. TCRbeta repertoire sequencing was used to assess the specificity and breadth of SARS-CoV-2-reactive T cell receptors after Ad26.COV2.S vaccination. The TCR-sequenced set comprised about 30 samples: around 20 Ad26.COV2.S vaccine recipients, 5 placebo recipients and 8 SARS-CoV-2 convalescent individuals. Dosing of Ad26.COV2.S was intramuscular, at either 5x10^10 or 1x10^11 viral particles, delivered as one shot or as two shots spaced 56 days apart. Investigators did not know the trial group allocation while performing experiments and assessing outcomes. Trial participants were randomized into five groups of five, in which low-dose or high-dose Ad26.COV2.S was given once or twice, or placebo was given on both occasions. What the study reported, not specific to this receptor: It was noted by the authors that total T cell responses may have been underestimated by the TCR breadth and depth analyses. The study was not powered to compare responses between vaccine doses or regimens. Non-spike TCR breadth was comparable between vaccine and placebo recipients, consistent with the vaccine containing only spike. After vaccination, spike-specific CD8+ and CD4+ T cell responses were reported to show substantial breadth. Ad26.COV2.S recipients had higher spike-specific TCR breadth than placebo recipients (P = 0.0014).

The immunoSEQ Assay was the method used to sequence TCRbeta CDR3 regions. After extraction, genomic DNA underwent amplification by bias-controlled multiplex PCR, followed by high-throughput sequencing. As for the original processing: To quantify the absolute abundance of every unique TCRbeta CDR3 region, sequences were collapsed and filtered. T cell fraction was estimated by normalizing TCRbeta template counts to usable DNA, with usable DNA measured through amplification of reference genes found in all nucleated cells. Repertoire TCRs were annotated as SARS-CoV-2-specific by exact matching of V gene, CDR3 amino acid sequence and J gene to a known reactive TCR set. The reference SARS-CoV-2 TCR set came from MIRA and was filtered for enrichment in COVID-19-positive ImmuneCODE repertoires, removing public or cross-reactive TCRs. Based on the MIRA antigens, annotated TCRs were further analysed at the level of specific ORF or position within ORF. Breadth was defined as the number of annotated unique rearrangements divided by the total number of unique productive rearrangements, and depth was defined as the summed frequency of the annotated unique rearrangements. Group comparisons of TCR breadth used two-sided Wilcoxon rank-sum tests. TCRdb re-hosts the immuneACCESS table, in-frame sequences only. Its copies lack some clones; in the studies checked, an unresolved V gene accounts for under half of them, and the cause for the rest is not known. V and J calls and clone size are copied from that table; D and trimming were computed from the DNA. Across this sample there are around 250,000 clones, with around 85% seen only once. 2.5% to 3.5% of the sample goes to the ten largest clones.

The CDR3 sequence holds 12 residues, the cysteine and phenylalanine included. The kept DNA is CDR3 alone, 36 bases in frame from the first base. The V end loses 3 bases and the J end loses 10 bases, and a stretch of 12 bases separates them. According to the germline V gene (reference sequence), CDR1 reads MNHEY and CDR2 reads SMNVEV. Concerning this clone: Which antigen it targets is not known. Base qualities were left out, and no much larger clone turns up one base away.

According to the study, the label for this sample's treatment or condition signals: about 20 received Ad26.COV2.S at low or high dose, single or two shots; about five received placebo; per-sample allocation not given. Repertoires of vaccine and placebo recipients were sequenced from samples taken on day 63 after the first injection. Between 29 July and 7 August 2020, Cohort 1b enrolled around 24 adults aged 18-55 years at one site in Boston, USA. Ad26.COV2.S was a replication-incompetent adenovirus type 26 vector expressing a prefusion-stabilized SARS-CoV-2 spike protein from the original Wuhan strain.

The sequencing used peripheral blood, collected in a trial of Ad26.COV2.S vaccine versus placebo. The rearranged chain carries TRBV27 and TRBJ1-1, with no D gene named confidently. The clonotype originates from a person aged 18-60 years who received the Ad26.COV2.S COVID-19 vaccine or a placebo. The CDR3 corresponds to CASSLGGGSAFF. The DNA is TGTGCCAGCAGTTTGGGTGGAGGTTCAGCTTTCTTT.